The 3 T cell receptor beta chains presented below share a single source sample, sequenced in a study of vaccination and CD4 T cells after COVID-19. These receptors are not linked to any known antigen. With the Oncomine TCR Beta short-read assay, DNA from cultured CD4+ T cells was sequenced. MiXCR, applied by TCRdb to the PCR reads, yields one record per CDR3 protein. The sample consists of around 10,000 distinct CDR3 sequences, more than 55% of them appearing once. Treatment noted: roughly nine-day PBMC culture with coronavirus spike peptide pools or control peptides (ViraFEST assay). Sequenced sample: CD4+ T cells from blood, cultured in vitro. These receptors all come from a human donor who had recovered from COVID-19.

By share of the sample, this clonotype is large. V gene TRBV27 combines with J gene TRBJ1-3; D remains ambiguous. Trimming cost V 1 base and J 0 bases, with 7 bases left between them. This CDR3 is built from 15 residues. The germline V gene encodes CDR1 MNHEY and CDR2 SMNVEV (reference sequence). The CDR3 region is CASSLYATSGNTIYF. The DNA of the CDR3 is TGTGCCAGCAGTTTATATGCCACCTCTGGAAACACCATATATTTT.

This sequence joins TRBV19 and TRBJ1-2, with D possibly being TRBD1 (5 bases). Trimming left V 4 bases short and J 8 bases short, with 17 bases between. CDR1 is LNHDA, CDR2 SQIVND, per germline (reference sequence). This CDR3 is 14 amino acids long. CDR3 coding DNA: TGTGCCAGTAGTACCGGGACGGAAAAGTGGGGCTACACCTTC. Translated, it gives CASSTGTEKWGYTF. Drawing the rest from reference TRBV19 and TRBJ1-2, the complete variable domain is DGGITQSPKYLFRKEGQNVTLSCEQNLNHDAMYWYRQDPGQGLRLIYYSQIVNDFQKGDIAEGYSVSREKKESFPLTVTSAQKNPTAFYLCASSTGTEKWGYTFGSGTRLTVV.

This CDR3 is CASSHRDRESHGYTF. In DNA, the CDR3 is TGTGCCAGCAGTCACCGGGACAGGGAATCACATGGCTACACCTTC. J is TRBJ1-2 and V is TRBV6-1; 9 positions agree with TRBD1. This CDR3 spans 15 amino acids. Trimming took 5 bases from V and 6 from J; bases not matched to a gene: 10. Per germline, CDR1 MNHNS and CDR2 SASEGT.